The TCR beta chain described here comes from a study of OX40 agonist ivuxolimab in advanced cancers. The protocol was immunoSEQ multiplex PCR, while the TCRdb copy is restricted to in-frame clones and leaves out a portion. Found here are 80,000 to 100,000 clones, 70% to 90% of them singletons; the top ten hold around 0.8%. V shed 5 bases, J shed 2 bases, and the junction held 6 bases outside the gene matches. This CDR3 contains 15 residues. Germline assignment: CDR1 SGHVS and CDR2 FNYEAQ. This receptor was taken from an adult with an advanced solid tumor such as melanoma, head and neck, liver or kidney cancer. J is TRBJ2-1 and V is TRBV7-6; 7 bases fit TRBD2. Sample: CD4+ or CD8+ T cells sorted from blood, taken in a trial of the OX40 agonist ivuxolimab. The CDR3 loop is CASSRDYTAYNEQFF. CDR3 sequence (DNA): TGTGCCAGCAGCCGGGACTACACAGCCTACAATGAGCAGTTCTTC.